A selection of T cell receptor beta chains follows, all from one sample in a study of blood T cells in healthy people across ages. Via MiXCR, TCRdb re-called the 5' RACE reads, giving one row per CDR3 protein. The table has around 600,000 distinct CDR3 sequences, around half seen once; the top ten hold just under 25%. Sequenced input: blood. The receptors here all came from a man aged 80 or over in good health. CDR3s include the opening cysteine and the closing phenylalanine or tryptophan. The D gene is left open where the match is weak. Clone size is given for some rows only: seen once, a few or many times, or a class if the clone is expanded.

NA	TRBV4-2	TRBD2	TRBJ2-1	CAGSPPGTSSRGEQFF	TGTGCCGGCTCCCCACCCGGGACTAGCTCACGGGGCGAGCAGTTCTTC
few	TRBV20-1	TRBD1	TRBJ2-2	CSARDVGTGVGSGELFF	TGCAGTGCTAGAGATGTAGGGACAGGGGTTGGGTCCGGGGAGCTGTTTTTT
NA	TRBV10-2	NA	TRBJ1-6	CASSDGGVNSPLHF	TGCGCCAGCAGTGACGGGGGAGTCAATTCACCCCTCCACTTT
few	TRBV12-3/TRBV12-4	TRBD1	TRBJ2-7	CASRRQGGSYEQYF	TGTGCCAGCAGGAGACAGGGGGGTTCCTACGAGCAGTACTTC
few	TRBV29-1	NA	TRBJ1-1	CSARTEMNTEAFF	TGCAGCGCAAGGACCGAGATGAACACTGAAGCTTTCTTT
NA	TRBV6-5	TRBD1	TRBJ1-1	CASSYARQGYTEAFF	TGTGCCAGCAGTTACGCTAGACAGGGATACACTGAAGCTTTCTTT
NA	TRBV6-2/TRBV6-3	NA	TRBJ2-5	CASSDLGAQYF	TGTGCCAGCAGTGACTTAGGTGCCCAGTACTTC
NA	TRBV20-1	TRBD2	TRBJ2-2	CSANPGLAGGTGELFF	TGCAGTGCCAACCCGGGACTAGCGGGAGGGACCGGGGAGCTGTTTTTT
NA	TRBV20-1	NA	TRBJ2-3	CSARVGTDTQYF	TGCAGTGCTAGAGTAGGCACAGATACGCAGTATTTT
many	TRBV29-1	TRBD2	TRBJ2-7	CSVRPVTSGSDEQYF	TGCAGCGTCCGACCCGTGACTAGCGGGAGTGACGAGCAGTACTTC
NA	TRBV20-1	TRBD1	TRBJ2-5	CSARDRAGGSGETQYF	TGCAGTGCTAGAGATCGAGCAGGGGGATCGGGTGAGACCCAGTACTTC
NA	TRBV3-1	NA	TRBJ1-2	CASRQGGGRYGYTF	TGTGCCAGCAGGCAAGGTGGGGGACGCTATGGCTACACCTTC
NA	TRBV9	NA	TRBJ1-1	CASSAIPSTEAFF	TGTGCCAGCAGCGCTATCCCTAGCACTGAAGCTTTCTTT
NA	TRBV29-1	TRBD2	TRBJ2-5	CRVNRLAETQYF	TGCAGAGTTAACAGACTAGCAGAGACCCAGTACTTC
few	TRBV4-3	NA	TRBJ2-4	CASSLGRGPNIQYF	TGCGCCAGCAGCCTTGGCCGGGGACCTAACATTCAGTACTTC
few	TRBV7-2	NA	TRBJ1-2	CASSPEPGYYGYTF	TGTGCCAGCAGCCCCGAACCCGGGTACTATGGCTACACCTTC
NA	TRBV28	NA	TRBJ2-1	CASRRYSGTAYNEQFF	TGTGCCAGCAGGCGTTACTCCGGGACGGCCTACAATGAGCAGTTCTTC
few	TRBV7-2	NA	TRBJ1-6	CASSLSDSPLHF	TGTGCCAGCAGCCTGAGTGATTCACCCCTCCACTTT
NA	TRBV7-2	NA	TRBJ2-3	CASTGRSTDTQYF	TGTGCCAGCACCGGCAGGTCGACAGATACGCAGTATTTT
NA	TRBV7-2	NA	TRBJ1-1	CASSFHEAFF	TGTGCCAGCAGCTTCCATGAAGCTTTCTTT
few	TRBV27	NA	TRBJ2-1	CASSLSKGRGTLYNEQFF	TGTGCCAGCAGTTTATCGAAGGGGCGGGGTACCCTTTACAATGAGCAGTTCTTC
NA	TRBV4-3	NA	TRBJ2-1	CASSQAIAVFYNEQFF	TGCGCCAGCAGCCAAGCGATAGCGGTCTTCTACAATGAGCAGTTCTTC
NA	TRBV28	NA	TRBJ2-7	CASRRQLREQYF	TGTGCCAGCAGACGGCAGTTGAGGGAGCAGTACTTC